What follows are 29 T cell receptor beta chains derived from one specimen sequenced in a study of identical twins. TCRdb recomputed calls from the 5' RACE reads with MiXCR, one row per CDR3 protein. The sample has 400,000 or so distinct CDR3 sequences; around 9% are singletons. Sample: naive T cells sorted from blood. These receptor sequences come from a woman between 45 and 60 years old in good health.

This clonotype has a handful of counts. The chain has TRBV5-6 and TRBJ2-1; TRBD1 agrees at 7 bases. This CDR3 has 15 amino acids. Looked up from germline, CDR1 is SGHDT and CDR2 is YYEEEE. With 2 bases clipped from V and 5 bases from J, the junction kept 7 bases outside the gene matches. CDR3 protein: CASSFRTGVHNEQFF. CDR3 coding DNA: TGTGCCAGCAGCTTCCGAACAGGGGTGCACAATGAGCAGTTCTTC.

This clonotype was recorded many times. This chain connects TRBV5-1 to TRBJ2-1, with D tentatively TRBD1 or TRBD2 (5 bases each). V was clipped by 0 bases and J by 11 bases, with 12 bases between them. The V gene's germline CDR1 is SGHRS and CDR2 YFSETQ. The CDR3 runs 13 residues. The CDR3: CASSLGGMLKQFF. The CDR3 bases are TGCGCCAGCAGCTTGGGGGGGATGCTCAAGCAGTTCTTC.

The chain recombines TRBV7-9 with TRBJ2-2, with 8 nucleotides matching TRBD1. V lost 5 bases to trimming and J lost 1 base; unmatched junction nucleotides: 3. There are 15 residues in the CDR3. Germline CDR1 reads SEHNR; CDR2 reads FQNEAQ (reference sequence). The DNA for the CDR3 is TGTGCCAGCAGCAACGGACAGGGGAACACCGGGGAGCTGTTTTTT. This encodes CASSNGQGNTGELFF.

The CDR3 DNA is TGTGCCAGCAGTCTAACGTTCTATGGCTACACCTTC. It specifies CASSLTFYGYTF. The J gene is TRBJ1-2, the V gene TRBV12-3 or TRBV12-4, with D hard to call. Trimming left V 5 bases short and J 4 bases short, with 8 bases between. CDR3 length equals 12 residues.

This clonotype has a handful of counts. One end of the junction is discordant with germline, which a read error may explain. The rearrangement joins TRBV29-1 to TRBJ2-5; perhaps TRBD1 as D (6 bases). The CDR3 is made up of 11 amino acids. Germline assignment: CDR1 SQVTM and CDR2 ANQGSEA. DNA for the CDR3: TGCAGCGTTGGGGCAGGGGAGCTCAAGGGTTTC. This gives the protein CSVGAGELKGF.

This clonotype was detected a few times. The CDR3 DNA follows: TGTGCCAGCACCCCCACCGGGGGGAGGAACAATGAGCAGTTCTTC. It specifies CASTPTGGRNNEQFF. The chain carries TRBV2 and TRBJ2-1, with 7 bases lining up with TRBD2. Per the germline V gene, CDR1 is SNHLY and CDR2 is FYNNEI. This CDR3 comprises 15 residues. V dropped 7 bases and J dropped 5; count of bases not matched to a gene: 11.

This clonotype was recorded many times. The rearrangement joins TRBV12-3 or TRBV12-4 to TRBJ2-6, with TRBD2 matching over 8 bases. V lost 10 bases to trimming and J lost 0 bases; unmatched junction nucleotides: 5. This CDR3 has 15 amino acids. CDR3 sequence (DNA): TGTGCCACGGGAGGGCTTCACTCTGGGGCCAACGTCCTGACTTTC. Protein product: CATGGLHSGANVLTF.

In its sample, this clonotype was seen many times. This chain uses TRBV6-5 with TRBJ1-6; 10 bases agree with TRBD1. Germline trimming cut 2 bases from V and 7 bases from J; bases unmatched to any gene: 2. The CDR3 is 15 amino acids. Germline V gives CDR1 MNHEY, CDR2 SVGAGI. The CDR3 loop is CASSYKTGGNSPLHF. CDR3 sequence (DNA): TGTGCCAGCAGTTACAAGACAGGGGGCAATTCACCCCTCCACTTT.

J is TRBJ2-3 and V is TRBV10-3; TRBD2 matches 8 bases. Germline CDR1 and CDR2: ENHRY and SYGVKD. With 6 bases clipped from V and 5 bases from J, the junction kept 4 bases outside the gene matches. The CDR3 has 13 residues. The CDR3 DNA follows: TGTGCCATCAGGAGCGGGAGTGAAGATACGCAGTATTTT. Its translation: CAIRSGSEDTQYF.

A few counts support this clonotype. The V gene is TRBV29-1, the J gene TRBJ1-2; TRBD1 might be the D (5 bases). Germline loops: CDR1 SQVTM, CDR2 ANQGSEA. V was trimmed by 6 bases and J by 0 bases, leaving 14 bases between them. This CDR3 has 14 amino acids. CDR3 DNA sequence: TGCAGCGTCGCTGGGACGAGAGCTAACTATGGCTACACCTTC. Translating it yields CSVAGTRANYGYTF.

This clonotype was observed a handful of times. The chain has TRBV10-3 and TRBJ1-4; maybe TRBD1 (5 bases). The V and J ends lost 2 bases and 4 bases respectively, with 8 bases between them. This CDR3 has 14 residues. Germline CDR1 and CDR2: ENHRY and SYGVKD. The CDR3: CAISEDRSNEKLFF. As DNA, the CDR3 is TGTGCCATCAGTGAGGACAGAAGTAATGAAAAACTGTTTTTT.

This clonotype was picked up many times. The chain is built from TRBV12-3 or TRBV12-4 and TRBJ2-7; D gene ambiguous. Trimming stripped 3 bases from V and 3 bases from J, with 12 bases between. The CDR3 has 14 residues. DNA for the CDR3: TGTGCCAGCAGTTTTTTGCCAGCTAGCTACGAGCAGTACTTC. Its translation: CASSFLPASYEQYF.

The V call is TRBV4-1, the J call TRBJ2-7; 13 nucleotides agree with TRBD2. CDR1 is MGHRA, CDR2 YSYEKL, per germline. Trimming took 0 bases from V and 5 from J; bases not matched to a gene: 7. This CDR3 is built from 17 residues. The CDR3 loop is CASSQERTSGRWNEQYF. CDR3 nucleotide sequence: TGCGCCAGCAGCCAAGAAAGGACTAGCGGGAGATGGAACGAGCAGTACTTC.

This clonotype showed up just a few times. This sequence joins TRBV7-3 and TRBJ1-1; no definite D call. V was trimmed by 2 bases and J by 1 base, leaving 8 bases between them. This CDR3 contains 14 residues. Germline assignment: CDR1 SGHTA and CDR2 FQGTGA. CDR3 amino acids: CASSLWPGNTEAFF. The CDR3 coding sequence is TGTGCCAGCAGCTTATGGCCAGGGAACACTGAAGCTTTCTTT.

This clonotype was picked up a small number of times. V is TRBV2 and J is TRBJ1-2; possibly TRBD1 for D (5 bases). Germline CDR1 is SNHLY and CDR2 is FYNNEI. The CDR3 is made up of 13 amino acids. V was shortened by 4 bases and J by 4 bases, with 10 bases between the two germline ends. The CDR3, as DNA: TGTGCCAGCAGTGTCGTACAGGTCTATGGCTACACCTTC. Its translation is CASSVVQVYGYTF.

In nucleotides, the CDR3 is TGTGCCAGCAGTGAAGCGGGCAGGGTGGACGAGCAGTACGTC. Translation: CASSEAGRVDEQYV. The rearrangement links TRBV2 to TRBJ2-7; the D gene is possibly TRBD1 (5 bases). The V end lost 0 bases, the J end lost 5 bases, and 11 bases lay between the germline ends. The CDR3 totals 14 residues. Germline lookup yields CDR1 SNHLY and CDR2 FYNNEI.

This chain joins TRBV3-1 and TRBJ1-1; no definite D call. The V and J ends lost 8 bases and 2 bases respectively, with 12 bases between them. The germline gives CDR1 LGHDT, CDR2 YNNKEL (reference sequence). This CDR3 region has 13 residues. The DNA for the CDR3 is TGTGCCAGCGGTACTTCGATAAACACTGAAGCTTTCTTT. It translates to CASGTSINTEAFF.

This clonotype occurred a few times. The V call is TRBV29-1, the J call TRBJ1-1; possible D gene TRBD1, 6 bases. From germline, CDR1 is SQVTM and CDR2 ANQGSEA. The CDR3 has 11 residues. Trimming left V 3 bases short and J 8 bases short, with 10 bases between. The chain's CDR3 is CSVEEGVEAFF. The CDR3 bases are TGCAGCGTTGAGGAGGGGGTGGAAGCTTTCTTT.

The sample holds a few counts of this clonotype. The CDR3 DNA reads TGTGCCAGCAGCCAAGTAGGACTGCGTGAGCAGTTCTTC. As protein: CASSQVGLREQFF. The rearrangement uses TRBV3-1 and TRBJ2-1; a weak D match, TRBD2 (5 bases). Looked up from germline, CDR1 is LGHDT and CDR2 is YNNKEL (reference sequence). Trimming removed 1 base at V and 9 bases at J, with 10 bases between. This CDR3 is 13 amino acids long.

This chain joins TRBV20-1 and TRBJ2-1; TRBD2 agrees at 8 bases. The CDR3 length is 11 residues. The germline V gene encodes CDR1 DFQATT and CDR2 SNEGSKA (reference sequence). V was pared by 3 bases and J by 12 bases, with 4 bases of the junction left unmatched. The CDR3 reads CSASSGKGQFF. CDR3 bases: TGCAGTGCTAGTAGCGGGAAGGGGCAGTTCTTC.

This clonotype was counted at least ten times. CDR3 residues: CASSYSSGQDNSPLHF. DNA of the CDR3: TGTGCCAGCAGTTACTCCTCTGGACAGGATAATTCACCCCTCCACTTT. V usage is TRBV6-6 and J usage is TRBJ1-6; 7 bases are a match to TRBD1. The CDR3 loop spans 16 amino acids. Per germline, CDR1 MNHNY and CDR2 SVGAGI (reference sequence). The ends lost 0 bases at V and 5 bases at J; junction bases unmatched: 4.

CDR3 DNA: TGTGCCAGCAGCCAACCATGGACTAGCGGGTACAAACCAAGCACAGATACGCAGTATTTT. Encoded protein: CASSQPWTSGYKPSTDTQYF. The V gene is TRBV14, the J gene TRBJ2-3; 11 nucleotides line up with TRBD2. CDR1 and CDR2 from the germline V gene are SGHDN and FVKESK. The J segment lost 0 bases and the V segment lost 2 bases, leaving 13 bases of the junction unmatched. The CDR3 totals 20 residues.

This clonotype was detected many times. V is TRBV5-1 and J is TRBJ2-5; TRBD1 matches at 7 bases. After removal of 0 bases from V and 3 bases from J, the junction contained 2 bases not matched to a gene. CDR1 is SGHRS and CDR2 is YFSETQ in the germline V gene. The length of the CDR3 is 14 residues. The CDR3 spells CASSLDRGEETQYF. The CDR3 DNA sequence: TGCGCCAGCAGCTTGGACAGGGGTGAAGAGACCCAGTACTTC. Together with reference TRBV5-1 and TRBJ2-5, the CDR3 gives the full variable domain: KAGVTQTPRYLIKTRGQQVTLSCSPISGHRSVSWYQQTPGQGLQFLFEYFSETQRNKGNFPGRFSGRQFSNSRSEMNVSTLELGDSALYLCASSLDRGEETQYFGPGTRLLVL.

A few counts support this clonotype. V usage is TRBV4-1 and J usage is TRBJ1-2; possibly TRBD1 for D (6 bases). The CDR3 sequence is 15 residues long. CDR1 and CDR2 (germline): MGHRA, YSYEKL. Trimming took 4 bases from V and 4 from J, leaving 16 bases between them. CDR3 loop: CASSPVGRGGYGYTF. The CDR3 nucleotides are TGCGCCAGCAGCCCCGTGGGACGAGGGGGCTATGGCTACACCTTC.

This clonotype has a handful of counts. The rearrangement links TRBV20-1 to TRBJ2-1; 12 bases are shared with TRBD2. In germline, CDR1 is DFQATT, CDR2 SNEGSKA (reference sequence). The CDR3 spans 16 residues. J was trimmed by 9 bases and V by 2 bases; bases with no gene match: 11. In DNA, the CDR3 is TGCAGTGCTAGACAGCGACTAGCGGGAGATCCGCTTGAGCAGTTCTTC. Translated: CSARQRLAGDPLEQFF.

The chain carries TRBV20-1 and TRBJ1-4, with D possibly TRBD1 on 6 matching bases. The CDR3 consists of 11 residues. V dropped 6 bases and J dropped 8 bases, with 10 bases sitting between them. Germline CDR1 DFQATT, CDR2 SNEGSKA (reference sequence). The CDR3 DNA reads TGCAGTGCGAGGGGGGACGAAAAACTGTTTTTT. This encodes CSARGDEKLFF.

This clonotype was counted between two and nine times. The rearrangement links TRBV20-1 to TRBJ2-2; D not resolved. V was cut by 0 bases and J by 6 bases, with 8 bases left in between. The germline CDR1 and CDR2 sequences are DFQATT and SNEGSKA (reference sequence). The CDR3 loop spans 13 amino acids. DNA of the CDR3: TGCAGTGCTAGAGATTGGGATTCCGGGGAGCTGTTTTTT. The encoded protein is CSARDWDSGELFF.

The genes are TRBV20-1 and TRBJ2-2; D uncertain. The CDR3 spans 12 residues. The V gene lost 3 bases and the J gene lost 5 bases, with 7 bases spanning the gap. Looked up from germline, CDR1 is DFQATT and CDR2 is SNEGSKA (reference sequence). In DNA form, the CDR3 reads TGCAGTGCTAGTAGGGTAACCGGGGAGCTGTTTTTT. It translates to CSASRVTGELFF.

This chain links TRBV6-1 with TRBJ1-5, with 10 bases fitting TRBD1. Germline V CDR1 and CDR2: MNHNS, SASEGT. This CDR3 spans 14 amino acids. Trimming took 7 bases from V and 4 from J; bases not matched to a gene: 4. Here the CDR3 DNA reads TGTGCCAGCAAGACAGGGGGCGCAAATCAGCCCCAGCATTTT. This codes for CASKTGGANQPQHF.